The 18 T cell receptor beta chains reported below all come from one sample, sequenced in a study of OX40 agonist ivuxolimab in advanced cancers. The protocol was immunoSEQ multiplex PCR, while the TCRdb copy is restricted to in-frame clones and leaves out a portion. The repertoire holds about 67,000 clones, about 85% seen once, with roughly 2% in the top ten. Source: CD4+ or CD8+ T cells sorted from blood, taken in a trial of the OX40 agonist ivuxolimab. Receptor source: an adult with an advanced solid tumor such as melanoma, head and neck, liver or kidney cancer.

The J gene is TRBJ2-3, the V gene TRBV6-4, with D perhaps matching TRBD1 (6 bases). The CDR3 contains 13 residues. The V gene lost 2 bases and the J gene lost 5 bases, with 8 bases spanning the gap. Germline V CDR1 and CDR2: MRHNA, SNTAGT. The CDR3 DNA reads TGTGCCAGCAGTGACCAGGGACAAGATACGCAGTATTTT. It translates to CASSDQGQDTQYF.

In regard to this clone: Other DNA sequences in this specimen translate into the identical CDR3. The V and J genes are TRBV2 and TRBJ2-2; D ambiguous. The CDR3 runs to 11 residues. V lost 9 bases to trimming and J lost 6 bases, with 8 bases between them. Looked up from germline, CDR1 is SNHLY and CDR2 is FYNNEI. The CDR3 is CASRYSGELFF. Here the CDR3 DNA reads TGTGCCAGTCGGTATTCCGGGGAGCTGTTTTTT.

This clone was picked up one time. This chain links TRBV4-1 with TRBJ2-3, with D maybe TRBD2 (5 bases). Trimming pared 1 base from V and 0 bases from J, leaving 8 bases between. Germline V gene lookup returns CDR1 MGHRA and CDR2 YSYEKL. The CDR3 is 15 amino acids. The CDR3, as DNA: TGCGCCAGCAGCCAAGCGGGGAGCAGCACAGATACGCAGTATTTT. As protein: CASSQAGSSTDTQYF.

The chain is built from TRBV6-1 and TRBJ2-3; no reliable D call. Per the germline V gene, CDR1 is MNHNS and CDR2 is SASEGT. There are 14 residues in the CDR3. Trimming pared 6 bases from V and 1 base from J, leaving 11 bases between. In DNA form, the CDR3 reads TGTGCCAGCAGCGCCGAAAGGGGCACAGATACGCAGTATTTT. Amino acid sequence: CASSAERGTDTQYF.

The chain uses TRBV21-1 and TRBJ1-2; TRBD1 reflects the table's D call only, with no check against the DNA. TRBV21-1 is given as a pseudogene. CDR3 length: 14 amino acids. The CDR3 here is CAQPSGRPNYGYTF. The DNA for the CDR3 is TGTGCCCAACCATCTGGCAGGCCTAACTATGGCTACACCTTC.

In DNA, the CDR3 is TGTGCCAGCAGCCGCGGACTAGGCGGCGAGCAGTACTTC. Translating it yields CASSRGLGGEQYF. This chain connects TRBV7-3 to TRBJ2-7; 7 positions match TRBD2. This CDR3 has 13 amino acids. Germline CDR1 SGHTA, CDR2 FQGTGA. Germline trimming cut 5 bases from V and 6 bases from J; bases unmatched to any gene: 7.

The chain joins TRBV5-4 to TRBJ2-1; D is ambiguous. Trimming removed 0 bases at V and 5 bases at J, with 6 bases between. This CDR3 spans 13 amino acids. CDR1 is SGHNT, CDR2 YYREEE, per germline (reference sequence). The CDR3 loop is CASSLDLNNEQFF. CDR3 coding DNA: TGTGCCAGCAGCTTGGATCTGAACAATGAGCAGTTCTTC.

This clone was recorded once. This chain connects TRBV5-1 to TRBJ2-5; TRBD1 might be the D (6 bases). CDR1 is SGHRS, CDR2 YFSETQ, per germline. The CDR3 length is 15 residues. Trimming stripped 3 bases from V and 5 bases from J, with 17 bases between. The CDR3 reads CASSSTGPWDETQYF. For the CDR3, the DNA is TGCGCCAGCAGCTCGACAGGACCCTGGGACGAGACCCAGTACTTC.

This rearrangement joins TRBV12-2 to TRBJ1-6. TRBV12-2 is labeled a pseudogene. The CDR3 runs to 18 residues. The CDR3 spells CASRLPSLVGGLNSPLHF. The CDR3 DNA is TGTGCAAGTCGCTTACCATCGCTGGTCGGGGGGCTTAATTCACCCCTCCACTTT.

This clone is large by share. The chain combines TRBV28 with TRBJ1-3; no reliable D call. Germline-derived CDR1 and CDR2 are MDHEN and SYDVKM. This CDR3 is built from 13 residues. Between the trimmed V and J ends, which lost 6 bases and 0 bases, there was a span of 6 bases. The CDR3 is CASRGYSGNTIYF. The CDR3, as DNA: TGTGCCAGCAGGGGGTACTCTGGAAACACCATATATTTT.

The chain combines TRBV14 with TRBJ2-2, with unresolved D. Trimming removed 4 bases from V and 3 bases from J, with 12 bases in between. Germline assignment: CDR1 SGHDN and CDR2 FVKESK. CDR3 length equals 15 residues. The CDR3 loop is CASSPYGSYTGELFF. Here the CDR3 DNA reads TGTGCCAGCAGCCCGTACGGGTCCTACACCGGGGAGCTGTTTTTT.

J is TRBJ2-3 and V is TRBV2; TRBD2 matches at 7 bases. The CDR3 spans 14 residues. CDR1 is SNHLY and CDR2 is FYNNEI in the germline V gene. The trim removed 7 bases at V and 4 bases at J, leaving 8 bases unmatched. CDR3: CASNAGVFADTQYF. CDR3 nucleotide sequence: TGTGCCAGCAACGCGGGGGTGTTTGCAGATACGCAGTATTTT. Full variable domain (missing parts from reference TRBV2 and TRBJ2-3): EPEVTQTPSHQVTQMGQEVILRCVPISNHLYFYWYRQILGQKVEFLVSFYNNEISEKSEIFDDQFSVERPDGSNFTLKIRSTKLEDSAMYFCASNAGVFADTQYFGPGTRLTVL.

The chain combines TRBV7-7 with TRBJ2-3, with D unresolved. The CDR3 covers 13 residues. V lost 1 base to trimming and J lost 7 bases, with 9 bases between them. Per the germline V gene, CDR1 is SSHAT and CDR2 is FNYEAQ (reference sequence). CDR3 DNA: TGTGCCAGCAGCTTAGAGAGGTTTCATACGCAGTATTTT. Protein sequence: CASSLERFHTQYF.

Only a few counts were recorded for this clone. The CDR3 loop is CASSFPTGAPYEQYF. The CDR3 coding sequence is TGTGCCAGCAGTTTCCCGACAGGGGCGCCCTACGAGCAGTACTTC. The chain couples TRBV28 to TRBJ2-7; 8 bases fit TRBD1. The germline gives CDR1 MDHEN, CDR2 SYDVKM. This CDR3 is 15 amino acids long. The V segment lost 3 bases and the J segment 2 bases; nucleotides outside the gene matches: 6.

The V gene is TRBV5-4, the J gene TRBJ1-1; TRBD1 matches 8 bases. The CDR3 spans 14 residues. V lost 3 bases to trimming and J lost 1 base; unmatched junction nucleotides: 2. In germline, CDR1 is SGHNT, CDR2 YYREEE (reference sequence). The CDR3 coding sequence is TGTGCCAGCAGCTCGGGACAGGAGAACACTGAAGCTTTCTTT. Its translation: CASSSGQENTEAFF.

This chain joins TRBV10-3 and TRBJ2-1; TRBD2 is a possible D gene (6 bases). Germline V gene sequence: CDR1 ENHRY, CDR2 SYGVKD. V lost 4 bases and J 5 bases, leaving 9 bases between the germline ends. The CDR3 sequence is 13 residues long. In DNA form, the CDR3 reads TGTGCCATCAGTGGGCTAGCGAACAATGAGCAGTTCTTC. Translation: CAISGLANNEQFF.

The chain is built from TRBV30 and TRBJ2-7; 9 bases are a match to TRBD2. J was trimmed by 3 bases and V by 0 bases; bases with no gene match: 3. The CDR3 is 14 amino acids. The germline CDR1 and CDR2 sequences are GTSNPN and SVGIG (reference sequence). CDR3 nucleotide sequence: TGTGCCTGGAGTGTTAGCGGGAGCAACTACGAGCAGTACTTC. It is translated as CAWSVSGSNYEQYF.

J is TRBJ1-6 and V is TRBV4-3; D unclear. The CDR3 consists of 13 residues. The germline V gene has CDR1 LGHNA and CDR2 YSLEER. V dropped 0 bases and J dropped 7 bases, with 4 bases sitting between them. DNA for the CDR3: TGCGCCAGCAGCCAAGAGGAGAATTCACCCCTCCACTTT. Amino acid sequence: CASSQEENSPLHF.